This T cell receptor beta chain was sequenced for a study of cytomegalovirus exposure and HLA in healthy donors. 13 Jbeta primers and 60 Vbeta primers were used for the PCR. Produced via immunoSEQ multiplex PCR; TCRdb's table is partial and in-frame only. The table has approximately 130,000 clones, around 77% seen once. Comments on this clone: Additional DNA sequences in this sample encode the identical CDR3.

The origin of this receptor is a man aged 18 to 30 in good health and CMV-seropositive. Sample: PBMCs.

CDR3 nucleotides: TGTGCCAGTAGTTCAGGGGTGGGAACTGAAGCTTTCTTT. This codes for CASSSGVGTEAFF. This sequence joins TRBV19 and TRBJ1-1; D perhaps matches TRBD1 (6 bases). From germline, CDR1 is LNHDA and CDR2 SQIVND (reference sequence). V lost 5 bases and J 5 bases, leaving 12 bases between the germline ends. The CDR3 consists of 13 residues.